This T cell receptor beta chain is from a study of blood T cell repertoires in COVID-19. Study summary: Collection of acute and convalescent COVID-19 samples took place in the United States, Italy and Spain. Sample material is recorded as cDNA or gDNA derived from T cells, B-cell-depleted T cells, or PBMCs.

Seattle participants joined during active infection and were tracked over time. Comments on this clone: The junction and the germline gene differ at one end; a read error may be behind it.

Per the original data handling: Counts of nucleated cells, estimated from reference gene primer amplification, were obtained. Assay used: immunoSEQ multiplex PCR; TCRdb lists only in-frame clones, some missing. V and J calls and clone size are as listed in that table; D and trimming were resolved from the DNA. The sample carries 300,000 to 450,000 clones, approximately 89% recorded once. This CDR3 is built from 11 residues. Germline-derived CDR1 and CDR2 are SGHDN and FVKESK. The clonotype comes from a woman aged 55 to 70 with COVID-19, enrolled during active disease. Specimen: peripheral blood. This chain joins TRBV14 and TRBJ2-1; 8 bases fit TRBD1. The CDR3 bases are TGTGCCAGCAGCCCCGGGACAGGTTGGGTCTTC. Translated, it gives CASSPGTGWVF.